The 28 T cell receptor beta chains below were found in one sample sequenced in a study of Ad26.COV2.S vaccination and SARS-CoV-2 variants. TCRdb keeps only in-frame clones here, not all; method: immunoSEQ multiplex PCR. The sample shows more than 150,000 clones, around 90% of them seen only once. The sequencing used peripheral blood, collected after recovery from COVID-19. The receptors here all came from a human donor who had recovered from COVID-19.

This rearrangement joins TRBV14 to TRBJ2-7, with 9 bases fitting TRBD2. Germline V gene data show CDR1 as SGHDN and CDR2 as FVKESK. Trimming cost V 2 bases and J 6 bases; bases outside gene matches: 8. The CDR3 is 15 amino acids. DNA for the CDR3: TGTGCCAGCAGCCAAAGTCCACTAGCGGGTACCGAGCAGTACTTC. Its translation: CASSQSPLAGTEQYF. The full variable domain, in which reference TRBV14 and TRBJ2-7 provide the parts outside the CDR3, is EAGVTQFPSHSVIEKGQTVTLRCDPISGHDNLYWYRRVMGKEIKFLLHFVKESKQDESGMPNNRFLAERTGGTYSTLKVQPAELEDSGVYFCASSQSPLAGTEQYFGPGTRLTVT.

The V and J genes are TRBV6-5 and TRBJ2-3, with D possibly matching TRBD1 (7 bases). V lost 5 bases to trimming and J lost 5 bases, with 14 bases between them. Germline-derived CDR1 and CDR2 are MNHEY and SVGAGI. This CDR3 has 14 amino acids. The CDR3 sequence is CASSLQGDLDTQYF. Written as DNA, the CDR3 is TGTGCCAGCAGTCTCCAGGGGGACTTAGATACGCAGTATTTT.

The chain carries TRBV7-2 and TRBJ1-1, with D possibly matching TRBD1 (5 bases). Looked up from germline, CDR1 is SGHTA and CDR2 is FQGNSA. This CDR3 spans 15 amino acids. The V gene lost 5 bases and the J gene lost 2 bases, with 15 bases spanning the gap. The CDR3 DNA reads TGTGCCAGCAGCCCCCTAGGGGTAAGAAACACTGAAGCTTTCTTT. This sequence encodes CASSPLGVRNTEAFF.

In this sample, this clone turned up once. The chain joins TRBV18 to TRBJ1-5, with D tentatively TRBD1 (6 bases). CDR1 KGHSH and CDR2 LQKENI come from the germline V gene. V was cut by 2 bases and J by 0 bases, with 11 bases left in between. CDR3 length: 16 residues. The CDR3 region is CASSPGTQDSNQPQHF. The CDR3 DNA follows: TGTGCCAGCTCACCAGGGACACAGGATAGCAATCAGCCCCAGCATTTT.

The rearrangement links TRBV6-5 to TRBJ2-5; D may match TRBD1 or TRBD2 (5 bases each). The CDR3 contains 15 residues. The V end lost 7 bases, the J end lost 4 bases, and 19 bases lay between the germline ends. Germline CDR1 reads MNHEY; CDR2 reads SVGAGI. The CDR3 region is CASTSRGGSRETQYF. The CDR3, as DNA: TGTGCCAGCACTTCGAGGGGTGGTTCACGAGAGACCCAGTACTTC.

V usage is TRBV30 and J usage is TRBJ1-4; a possible D gene is TRBD1 (5 bases). Germline-derived CDR1 and CDR2 are GTSNPN and SVGIG (reference sequence). CDR3 size: 15 residues. V gave up 5 bases and J gave up 4 bases, with 17 bases separating them. The CDR3 is CAWGGMGRFNEKLFF. CDR3 sequence (DNA): TGTGCCTGGGGTGGCATGGGACGATTTAATGAAAAACTGTTTTTT.

The CDR3 loop is CASSEQGSEQPQHF. DNA of the CDR3: TGTGCCAGCAGCGAACAGGGCTCCGAACAGCCCCAGCATTTT. The rearrangement joins TRBV4-2 to TRBJ1-5, with D possibly TRBD1 on 6 matching bases. CDR3 length equals 14 residues. V was cut by 5 bases and J by 7 bases, with 15 bases left in between. Germline V gene lookup returns CDR1 LGHNA and CDR2 YNFKEQ.

The chain is built from TRBV28 and TRBJ1-2; 9 bases fit TRBD1. The CDR3 consists of 16 residues. After removal of 6 bases from V and 3 bases from J, the junction contained 11 bases not matched to a gene. CDR1 MDHEN and CDR2 SYDVKM come from the germline V gene. In DNA, the CDR3 is TGTGCCAGCAGACGTCCCGGGACAGGGATCCACTATGGCTACACCTTC. Its protein product is CASRRPGTGIHYGYTF.

This sequence joins TRBV4-1 and TRBJ1-5; possible D gene TRBD1, 5 bases. The CDR3 has 16 amino acids. V lost 2 bases to trimming and J lost 0 bases, with 11 bases between them. Germline values: CDR1 MGHRA, CDR2 YSYEKL. The CDR3 loop is CASSQQGAGSNQPQHF. In nucleotides, the CDR3 is TGCGCCAGCAGCCAACAGGGTGCGGGTAGCAATCAGCCCCAGCATTTT.

This clone was observed once. This chain connects TRBV2 to TRBJ2-3; 11 bases align to TRBD2. The CDR3 spans 20 residues. Germline V gives CDR1 SNHLY, CDR2 FYNNEI. J was trimmed by 0 bases and V by 7 bases; bases with no gene match: 18. This CDR3 is CASTERRRGTSGTSTDTQYF. The CDR3 DNA is TGTGCCAGCACCGAAAGGCGGCGGGGGACTAGCGGAACTAGCACAGATACGCAGTATTTT.

The V and J genes are TRBV18 and TRBJ1-3; the D gene is possibly TRBD1 (5 bases). The CDR3 is made up of 16 amino acids. Germline V gene sequence: CDR1 KGHSH, CDR2 LQKENI. The V gene lost 3 bases and the J gene lost 0 bases, with 12 bases spanning the gap. CDR3 in amino acids: CASSPGTSRSGNTIYF. As DNA, the CDR3 is TGTGCCAGCTCACCGGGGACTTCCCGCTCTGGAAACACCATATATTTT.

The rearrangement joins TRBV29-1 to TRBJ2-7; the D gene is possibly TRBD1 (6 bases). The V end was cut by 6 bases, the J end by 4 bases, with 19 bases between. CDR3 length equals 14 residues. Germline assignment: CDR1 SQVTM and CDR2 ANQGSEA. The CDR3 loop is CSVGPQGAQYEQYF. The DNA for the CDR3 is TGCAGCGTCGGGCCACAGGGTGCACAGTACGAGCAGTACTTC.

V is TRBV2 and J is TRBJ2-3; no definite D call. Germline V gives CDR1 SNHLY, CDR2 FYNNEI. The CDR3 consists of 14 residues. V was trimmed by 4 bases and J by 1 base, leaving 9 bases between them. CDR3 residues: CASSGAAGTDTQYF. Written as DNA, the CDR3 is TGTGCCAGCAGTGGGGCGGCCGGCACAGATACGCAGTATTTT.

The chain employs TRBV30 and TRBJ1-1; D gene unclear. CDR3 length: 13 amino acids. V lost 5 bases and J 0 bases, leaving 10 bases between the germline ends. The V gene's germline CDR1 is GTSNPN and CDR2 SVGIG (reference sequence). The CDR3 is CAWGLAVNTEAFF. Written as DNA, the CDR3 is TGTGCCTGGGGCCTGGCGGTGAACACTGAAGCTTTCTTT. Combining the CDR3 with reference TRBV30 and TRBJ1-1 gives the whole variable domain SQTIHQWPATLVQPVGSPLSLECTVEGTSNPNLYWYRQAAGRGLQLLFYSVGIGQISSEVPQNLSASRPQDRQFILSSKKLLLSDSGFYLCAWGLAVNTEAFFGQGTRLTVV.

J is TRBJ2-3 and V is TRBV5-6, with D possibly being TRBD1 or TRBD2 (5 bases each). The ends were cut back, 1 base at V and 8 bases at J, with 14 bases in the middle. From germline, CDR1 is SGHDT and CDR2 YYEEEE. This CDR3 has 14 amino acids. The CDR3 reads CASSLIRGRATQYF. DNA for the CDR3: TGTGCCAGCAGCTTGATCCGGGGCCGGGCTACGCAGTATTTT.

V and J are TRBV21-1 and TRBJ2-7; the tabulated D call, TRBD2, remains unverified against the DNA. TRBV21-1 is a pseudogene locus. This CDR3 region has 14 residues. CDR3 DNA sequence: TGTGCCAGCAGCAATCGACTAGCGGACTACGAGCAGTACTTC. This translates into CASSNRLADYEQYF.

This sequence joins TRBV4-1 and TRBJ1-2; D is ambiguous. V lost 2 bases and J 4 bases, leaving 11 bases between the germline ends. Per germline, CDR1 MGHRA and CDR2 YSYEKL. The CDR3 has 14 residues. CDR3 nucleotides: TGCGCCAGCAGCCAAAATAATCCGGGCTATGGCTACACCTTC. It is translated as CASSQNNPGYGYTF.

The V gene is TRBV3-1 (or the pseudogene TRBV3-2), the J gene TRBJ2-7; TRBD2 agrees at 9 bases. Germline CDR1 LGHDT, CDR2 YNNKEL (reference sequence). Trimming at V came to 2 bases and at J to 7 bases, leaving 15 bases not matched to a gene. The CDR3 length is 17 residues. The CDR3 nucleotides are TGTGCCAGCAGCCAATGGAGCGGGGGGTCCCATCCATGGGAGCAGTACTTC. Translating it yields CASSQWSGGSHPWEQYF.

Regarding this clone: The germline gene is not matched at one end of the junction; a read error may be the cause. The chain couples TRBV6-1 to TRBJ1-1; D ambiguous. This CDR3 spans 10 amino acids. Per germline, CDR1 MNHNS and CDR2 SASEGT. The CDR3 reads CASSEFAGHF. The CDR3 coding sequence is TGTGCCAGCAGTGAATTCGCCGGTCATTTC.

The genes are TRBV7-9 and TRBJ2-5, with 12 bases aligning to TRBD2. Germline trimming cut 2 bases from V and 5 bases from J; bases unmatched to any gene: 3. The CDR3 is 15 amino acids. CDR1 SEHNR and CDR2 FQNEAQ come from the germline V gene (reference sequence). Here the CDR3 reads CASSLLAGGQETQYF. The CDR3 nucleotides are TGTGCCAGCAGCTTACTAGCGGGGGGGCAGGAGACCCAGTACTTC.

This sequence joins TRBV7-8 and TRBJ1-6; TRBD1 might be the D (6 bases). Germline assignment: CDR1 SGHVS and CDR2 FQNEAQ. The V end was cut by 3 bases, the J end by 4 bases, with 7 bases between. The CDR3 extends over 14 amino acids. The CDR3 coding sequence is TGTGCCAGCAGCTTCGGACAGTATAATTCACCCCTCCACTTT. This gives the protein CASSFGQYNSPLHF.

The CDR3 region has the DNA TGCAGTGCTAGATCGGGGTTCGAGCAGTACTTC. Translated, it gives CSARSGFEQYF. The chain joins TRBV20-1 to TRBJ2-7; a possible D gene is TRBD2 (5 bases). Germline CDR1 reads DFQATT; CDR2 reads SNEGSKA (reference sequence). Deletions cut 2 bases from V and 6 bases from J, with 8 bases between. CDR3 length: 11 residues.

The rearrangement joins TRBV6-1 to TRBJ2-7, with TRBD1 identical over 8 bases. This CDR3 is 15 amino acids long. The junction had 4 bases not matched to a gene; V was cut back by 1 base and J by 2 bases. CDR1 MNHNS and CDR2 SASEGT come from the germline V gene. CDR3 bases: TGTGCCAGCAGTGAAGGACAGGGGCCCACCTACGAGCAGTACTTC. It encodes CASSEGQGPTYEQYF.

This chain joins TRBV29-1 and TRBJ1-2, with 10 positions matching TRBD1. CDR3 size: 13 residues. Trimming removed 6 bases from V and 0 bases from J; junction bases left unmatched: 1. Germline V CDR1 and CDR2: SQVTM, ANQGSEA. CDR3 sequence reads: CSVGTGANYGYTF. The DNA for the CDR3 is TGCAGCGTCGGGACAGGGGCTAACTATGGCTACACCTTC. The full variable domain, its missing parts supplied by reference TRBV29-1 and TRBJ1-2, is SAVISQKPSRDICQRGTSLTIQCQVDSQVTMMFWYRQQPGQSLTLIATANQGSEATYESGFVIDKFPISRPNLTFSTLTVSNMSPEDSSIYLCSVGTGANYGYTFGSGTRLTVV.

The chain employs TRBV13 and TRBJ2-2, with 8 bases identical to TRBD2. The CDR3 consists of 15 residues. The V segment lost 1 base and the J segment 4 bases; nucleotides outside the gene matches: 2. Germline V gene data show CDR1 as PRHDT and CDR2 as FYEKMQ (reference sequence). The CDR3 reads CASSLDAGGTGELFF. The CDR3 region has the DNA TGTGCCAGCAGCTTAGATGCGGGAGGCACCGGGGAGCTGTTTTTT.

The chain uses TRBV13 and TRBJ1-1; D remains ambiguous. V lost 3 bases and J 1 base, leaving 9 bases between the germline ends. This CDR3 comprises 14 residues. Germline values: CDR1 PRHDT, CDR2 FYEKMQ (reference sequence). The CDR3 DNA is TGTGCCAGCAGCTTGGTTCGGGGGAACACTGAAGCTTTCTTT. It yields the protein CASSLVRGNTEAFF.

V gene TRBV2 combines with J gene TRBJ1-1; D is undetermined. The V end lost 3 bases, the J end lost 4 bases, and 3 bases lay between the germline ends. Germline V gives CDR1 SNHLY, CDR2 FYNNEI. CDR3 length equals 11 residues. The CDR3 DNA sequence: TGTGCCAGCAGTGAGGGCACTGAAGCTTTCTTT. This sequence encodes CASSEGTEAFF.

This chain uses TRBV2 with TRBJ1-2; D is perhaps TRBD1 (6 bases). Looked up from germline, CDR1 is SNHLY and CDR2 is FYNNEI. The CDR3 has 12 amino acids. Trimming pared 7 bases from V and 10 bases from J, leaving 16 bases between. In DNA, the CDR3 is TGTGCCAGCATTGGGGACACTTCGCACTACACCTTC. This codes for CASIGDTSHYTF.